This T cell receptor beta chain was sequenced during a study of post-analysis software for immune sequencing data. Turning to the study itself: Relapsing-remitting, secondary progressive and progressive-relapsing multiple sclerosis courses were included. Study-wide points: The study found significantly lower normalized Chao1 diversity in multiple sclerosis patients than in controls.

This clonotype occurred many times. Its antigen is still unknown. TCR beta libraries were prepared from cDNA with unique molecular identifiers. MiXCR, applied by TCRdb to the PCR reads, yields one record per CDR3 protein. Here the sample spans about 260,000 distinct CDR3 sequences, 30% to 45% being singletons. Sequencing was carried out using blood. The TCR originated in a girl aged 10 to 17 with multiple sclerosis.

The CDR3 reads CASSLGRTQETQYF. The CDR3 DNA reads TGCGCCAGCAGCTTGGGGCGGACCCAAGAGACCCAGTACTTC. V usage is TRBV5-1 and J usage is TRBJ2-5; D is unresolved. Trimming removed 0 bases from V and 1 base from J, with 7 bases in between. The CDR3 is 14 amino acids. Per the germline V gene, CDR1 is SGHRS and CDR2 is YFSETQ.